These 21 T cell receptor beta chains came from one sample sequenced in a study of Tregs in tolerant kidney transplant recipients. The method was immunoSEQ multiplex PCR; TCRdb's version includes in-frame clones alone and lacks a portion of them. The sample has about 110,000 clones, around 89% seen once. The sequences come from CD4+ T cells from blood, collected before the transplant. These TCRs come from a human donor who received a combined kidney and bone marrow transplant.

This rearrangement joins TRBV19 to TRBJ1-1, with D uncertain. With 3 bases removed from V and 6 bases from J, the gap between germline ends came to 8 bases. CDR1 LNHDA and CDR2 SQIVND come from the germline V gene (reference sequence). The CDR3 sequence is 12 residues long. The CDR3 DNA is TGTGCCAGTAGTATTGTGGGAGCTGAAGCTTTCTTT. Amino acids: CASSIVGAEAFF.

This chain links TRBV19 with TRBJ1-5; 8 bases line up with TRBD1. V shed 5 bases, J shed 2 bases, and the junction held 8 bases outside the gene matches. The CDR3 totals 16 residues. Germline V CDR1 and CDR2: LNHDA, SQIVND (reference sequence). CDR3 protein: CASSSQGEKGNQPQHF. The CDR3 DNA is TGTGCCAGTAGTTCACAGGGGGAGAAGGGCAATCAGCCCCAGCATTTT.

The rearrangement joins TRBV20-1 to TRBJ2-7; D gene unclear. The germline V gene encodes CDR1 DFQATT and CDR2 SNEGSKA (reference sequence). Trimming left V 2 bases short and J 3 bases short, with 5 bases between. This CDR3 comprises 11 residues. The CDR3 reads CSARIYYEQYF. The CDR3, as DNA: TGCAGTGCTAGAATTTACTACGAGCAGTACTTC.

The chain employs TRBV7-9 and TRBJ1-3; 9 positions match TRBD1. CDR3 length: 16 residues. V gave up 7 bases and J gave up 2 bases; unmatched junction bases: 9. Per germline, CDR1 SEHNR and CDR2 FQNEAQ (reference sequence). The DNA for the CDR3 is TGTGCCAGCACCAGGACAGGGGTGATTACTGGAAACACCATATATTTT. This encodes CASTRTGVITGNTIYF.

This chain uses TRBV18 with TRBJ2-5; 7 bases fit TRBD1. Germline V lookup: CDR1 KGHSH, CDR2 LQKENI. V lost 3 bases to trimming and J lost 2 bases; unmatched junction nucleotides: 3. This CDR3 has 14 amino acids. The CDR3: CASSPLGQQETQYF. DNA of the CDR3: TGTGCCAGCTCACCCCTGGGACAGCAAGAGACCCAGTACTTC.

The chain employs TRBV2 and TRBJ2-5; 10 nucleotides align to TRBD2. The CDR3 runs to 15 residues. With V trimmed by 7 bases and J by 5 bases, 10 bases remained unmatched. The germline V gene has CDR1 SNHLY and CDR2 FYNNEI. The CDR3: CASIKRGGLRETQYF. CDR3 nucleotide sequence: TGTGCCAGCATTAAGCGGGGGGGGTTGAGGGAGACCCAGTACTTC.

This clone has a handful of counts. This rearrangement joins TRBV10-2 to TRBJ2-7; possible D gene TRBD2, 6 bases. Germline V gene lookup returns CDR1 WSHSY and CDR2 SAAADI. V gave up 0 bases and J gave up 3 bases, with 15 bases separating them. The CDR3 is 16 amino acids. CDR3 coding DNA: TGCGCCAGCAGTGAGTCTTGGGGGGACTTCATCTACGAGCAGTACTTC. Its protein is CASSESWGDFIYEQYF.

The chain has TRBV28 and TRBJ2-3; the D gene is possibly TRBD1 (5 bases). Trimming removed 7 bases at V and 6 bases at J, with 17 bases between. The germline V gene has CDR1 MDHEN and CDR2 SYDVKM. The CDR3 runs to 14 residues. CDR3 nucleotide sequence: TGTGCCAGCAATCCGACAGTGCCCCGGGATACGCAGTATTTT. It translates to CASNPTVPRDTQYF.

V usage is TRBV29-1 and J usage is TRBJ2-3; D perhaps matches TRBD1 (5 bases). This CDR3 has 13 amino acids. V lost 2 bases and J lost 4, with 10 bases in between. CDR1 is SQVTM and CDR2 is ANQGSEA in the germline V gene. The CDR3 bases are TGCAGCGTTGAATTCAGGGCGGCAGATACGCAGTATTTT. It translates to CSVEFRAADTQYF.

The count of this clone is one. The CDR3 DNA reads TGTGCCAGCAGTTTACTTGGACTGTCCCAGAACACCGGGGAGCTGTTTTTT. Translated, it gives CASSLLGLSQNTGELFF. The rearrangement joins TRBV28 to TRBJ2-2, with a weak D call TRBD2 (5 bases). Germline CDR1 and CDR2: MDHEN and SYDVKM. This CDR3 is built from 17 residues. The V end was cut by 2 bases, the J end by 1 base, with 14 bases between.

The chain's CDR3 is CASSVSGTSGGLDTQYF. Written as DNA, the CDR3 is TGTGCCAGCAGCGTATCCGGGACTAGCGGGGGGTTGGATACGCAGTATTTT. The chain carries TRBV9 and TRBJ2-3; 15 bases line up with TRBD2. There are 17 residues in the CDR3. Trimming took 1 base from V and 6 from J; bases not matched to a gene: 6. The V gene's germline CDR1 is SGDLS and CDR2 YYNGEE. The full variable domain, rest sourced from reference TRBV9 and TRBJ2-3, is DSGVTQTPKHLITATGQRVTLRCSPRSGDLSVYWYQQSLDQGLQFLIQYYNGEERAKGNILERFSAQQFPDLHSELNLSSLELGDSALYFCASSVSGTSGGLDTQYFGPGTRLTVL.

V usage is TRBV5-6 and J usage is TRBJ1-5; possibly TRBD1 for D (5 bases). The CDR3 is made up of 16 amino acids. The germline V gene has CDR1 SGHDT and CDR2 YYEEEE. The ends were cut back, 3 bases at V and 6 bases at J, with 19 bases in the middle. The CDR3 here is CASSSLTGGGGQPQHF. As DNA, the CDR3 is TGTGCCAGCAGCTCCCTAACGGGGGGTGGAGGTCAGCCCCAGCATTTT.

The table lists this clone with a few counts. This rearrangement joins TRBV7-2 to TRBJ2-7; 14 positions match TRBD2. Germline CDR1 and CDR2: SGHTA and FQGNSA. Trimming removed 4 bases from V and 3 bases from J; junction bases left unmatched: 11. The CDR3 contains 18 residues. DNA of the CDR3: TGTGCCAGCAGCTCCAAGGGGACTAGCGGGAGTGGTATCTACGAGCAGTACTTC. Protein sequence: CASSSKGTSGSGIYEQYF.

The rearrangement joins TRBV28 to TRBJ2-4, with 12 bases aligning to TRBD2. The V gene end was trimmed by 10 bases and the J gene end by 9 bases; junction bases not matched to a gene: 10. The CDR3 contains 14 residues. Looked up from germline, CDR1 is MDHEN and CDR2 is SYDVKM. CDR3 amino acids: CATGGTSGFSIQYF. The DNA of the CDR3 is TGTGCCACAGGAGGGACTAGCGGGTTCAGCATTCAGTACTTC.

This clone was counted a single time. The chain recombines TRBV5-1 with TRBJ2-5; perhaps TRBD2 as D (5 bases). This CDR3 has 15 amino acids. Germline CDR1 reads SGHRS; CDR2 reads YFSETQ. V gave up 5 bases and J gave up 2 bases, with 16 bases separating them. CDR3 in DNA: TGCGCCAGCAGGCGACTACCGGCCCCTCAAGAGACCCAGTACTTC. Translated, it gives CASRRLPAPQETQYF.

This chain's CDR3 is CAADWGGDQYF. For the CDR3, the DNA is TGTGCCGCCGACTGGGGGGGGGACCAGTACTTC. This chain uses TRBV30 with TRBJ2-5; TRBD2 matches at 7 bases. The CDR3 is 11 residues long. Germline CDR1 GTSNPN, CDR2 SVGIG (reference sequence). With V trimmed by 8 bases and J by 10 bases, 10 bases remained unmatched.

The J gene is TRBJ2-7, the V gene TRBV28; 9 nucleotides align to TRBD1. The CDR3 consists of 13 residues. Germline-derived CDR1 and CDR2 are MDHEN and SYDVKM. V shed 10 bases and J 1 base; nucleotides not matched to a gene: 5. CDR3 sequence: CATGTGLSYEQYF. CDR3 nucleotides: TGTGCCACCGGGACAGGGCTTTCCTACGAGCAGTACTTC.

J is TRBJ2-7 and V is TRBV6-5, with TRBD2 as a possible D gene (5 bases). Germline-derived CDR1 and CDR2 are MNHEY and SVGAGI. This CDR3 has 13 residues. Trimming pared 2 bases from V and 2 bases from J, leaving 7 bases between. The CDR3 nucleotides read TGTGCCAGCAGTTACGGGGAGACCTACGAGCAGTACTTC. The encoded protein is CASSYGETYEQYF.

The V gene is TRBV7-6, the J gene TRBJ2-2; the match to TRBD1 covers 7 bases. The CDR3 is 13 amino acids. V gave up 6 bases and J gave up 7 bases; unmatched junction bases: 5. The germline gives CDR1 SGHVS, CDR2 FNYEAQ. CDR3 in DNA: TGTGCCAGCAGTAAACAGGGGTTCGGGGAGCTGTTTTTT. Translating gives CASSKQGFGELFF.

The chain recombines TRBV28 with TRBJ1-2, with D perhaps TRBD1 (6 bases). V was pared by 6 bases and J by 6 bases, with 14 bases between. This CDR3 has 13 residues. Germline lookup yields CDR1 MDHEN and CDR2 SYDVKM. This chain's CDR3 is CASRTGTRDGYTF. In DNA, the CDR3 is TGTGCCAGCAGAACCGGGACAAGGGATGGCTACACCTTC.

V gene TRBV2 combines with J gene TRBJ1-2, with TRBD1 matching over 9 bases. The junction had 11 bases not matched to a gene; V was cut back by 8 bases and J by 4 bases. The CDR3 is 15 amino acids. Germline assignment: CDR1 SNHLY and CDR2 FYNNEI. CDR3 region: CASVGTGNRRYGYTF. The DNA of the CDR3 is TGTGCCAGCGTGGGGACAGGGAATCGTCGCTATGGCTACACCTTC.